These 24 T cell receptor beta chains share one sample of origin, sequenced in a study of graft-versus-host responses after intestinal transplantation. The data were produced by immunoSEQ multiplex PCR, yet TCRdb's version contains in-frame clones alone and is incomplete. The sample includes about 27,000 clones, around 94% of them seen just once. The source was PBMCs, collected just over 29 days after intestinal transplant. The receptors originated from a human patient who received an intestinal transplant, so some T cells may come from the graft donor.

V and J are TRBV9 and TRBJ1-3, with TRBD1 as a possible D gene (5 bases). The CDR3 covers 17 residues. V was clipped by 4 bases and J by 0 bases, with 17 bases between them. Germline lookup yields CDR1 SGDLS and CDR2 YYNGEE. The CDR3 DNA follows: TGTGCCAGCAGCCCGAGGAATAGGGACCCCTCTGGAAACACCATATATTTT. This encodes CASSPRNRDPSGNTIYF.

The V call is TRBV4-1, the J call TRBJ2-5, with D possibly being TRBD1 (5 bases). Germline lookup yields CDR1 MGHRA and CDR2 YSYEKL. The CDR3 is 15 amino acids. Trimming stripped 0 bases from V and 2 bases from J, with 10 bases between. CDR3 in DNA: TGCGCCAGCAGCCAAGAAAGGGGCAAACAAGAGACCCAGTACTTC. It specifies CASSQERGKQETQYF.

The V gene is TRBV21-1, the J gene TRBJ2-2. TRBV21-1 is tagged as a pseudogene. The CDR3 contains 16 residues. The CDR3 nucleotides read TGTGCCAGCAGTAAAGAGGCTTCCATGAATACCGGGGAGCTGTTTTTT. Translated: CASSKEASMNTGELFF.

CDR3 sequence: CASSFGRQGNTEAFF. As DNA, the CDR3 is TGCGCCAGCAGCTTCGGGCGTCAGGGGAACACTGAAGCTTTCTTT. V is TRBV5-1 and J is TRBJ1-1; possibly TRBD1 for D (5 bases). The V gene lost 2 bases and the J gene lost 1 base, with 12 bases spanning the gap. The length of the CDR3 is 15 residues. Germline CDR1 is SGHRS and CDR2 is YFSETQ.

The rearrangement links TRBV10-2 to TRBJ2-2; no clear D gene. V lost 1 base to trimming and J lost 3 bases, with 3 bases between them. The CDR3 is 13 residues long. Germline V gene data show CDR1 as WSHSY and CDR2 as SAAADI. CDR3 DNA: TGCGCCAGCAGTGAGTGGGACACCGGGGAGCTGTTTTTT. Translating it yields CASSEWDTGELFF.

V and J are TRBV7-2 and TRBJ2-7; TRBD2 matches 8 bases. This CDR3 is built from 15 residues. CDR1 SGHTA and CDR2 FQGNSA come from the germline V gene. Trimming cost V 5 bases and J 3 bases; bases outside gene matches: 9. CDR3 in amino acids: CASSLHSGKDYEQYF. The DNA of the CDR3 is TGTGCCAGCAGCCTGCATAGCGGGAAGGACTACGAGCAGTACTTC.

The J gene is TRBJ1-3, the V gene TRBV5-1; perhaps TRBD1 as D (5 bases). The CDR3 spans 13 residues. Germline CDR1 is SGHRS and CDR2 is YFSETQ. The ends were cut back, 4 bases at V and 4 bases at J, with 9 bases in the middle. The CDR3 DNA sequence: TGCGCCAGCAGCCTCCAGGGAGGAAACACCATATATTTT. It encodes CASSLQGGNTIYF. The full variable domain, rest sourced from reference TRBV5-1 and TRBJ1-3, is KAGVTQTPRYLIKTRGQQVTLSCSPISGHRSVSWYQQTPGQGLQFLFEYFSETQRNKGNFPGRFSGRQFSNSRSEMNVSTLELGDSALYLCASSLQGGNTIYFGEGSWLTVV.

CDR3: CAWSATDRAGELFF. The CDR3 DNA reads TGTGCCTGGAGCGCCACGGACAGGGCCGGGGAGCTGTTTTTT. This sequence joins TRBV30 and TRBJ2-2; 8 bases line up with TRBD1. Germline CDR1 reads GTSNPN; CDR2 reads SVGIG (reference sequence). The J segment lost 6 bases and the V segment lost 3 bases, leaving 6 bases of the junction unmatched. CDR3 length equals 14 residues.

The chain employs TRBV5-5 and TRBJ1-4; D is perhaps TRBD1 (6 bases). The CDR3 totals 16 residues. The V gene's germline CDR1 is SGHKS and CDR2 YYEKEE (reference sequence). V lost 0 bases and J 6 bases, leaving 15 bases between the germline ends. The CDR3 protein is CASSLALRAGDEKLFF. The CDR3 nucleotides are TGTGCCAGCAGCTTGGCCCTCAGGGCAGGGGATGAAAAACTGTTTTTT.

The chain links TRBV11-2 to TRBJ1-1; D gene unclear. CDR3 length: 11 residues. Germline V gives CDR1 SGHAT, CDR2 FQNNGV. Trimming removed 8 bases from V and 1 base from J, with 5 bases in between. CDR3 region: CASCKNTEAFF. The CDR3 nucleotides are TGTGCCAGCTGCAAGAACACTGAAGCTTTCTTT.

The chain recombines TRBV10-3 with TRBJ1-1, with TRBD1 as a possible D gene (6 bases). The V end was cut by 3 bases, the J end by 3 bases, with 14 bases between. Germline CDR1 ENHRY, CDR2 SYGVKD. The CDR3 runs to 15 residues. The CDR3 nucleotides read TGTGCCATCAGTGACTGGGAAAGGGGGGACACTGAAGCTTTCTTT. It codes for CAISDWERGDTEAFF.

V gene TRBV12-2 combines with J gene TRBJ1-2; whether TRBD1, the table's D call, matches the DNA was not checked. TRBV12-2 corresponds to a pseudogene. The CDR3 has 13 amino acids. The CDR3 region is CASRRGTGYGYTF. The CDR3 DNA reads as TGTGCAAGTCGCCGTGGGACAGGGTATGGCTACACCTTC.

V is TRBV18 and J is TRBJ2-6; D may be TRBD2 (5 bases). Trimming cost V 3 bases and J 1 base, with 13 bases left between them. The CDR3 covers 17 residues. Germline CDR1 reads KGHSH; CDR2 reads LQKENI. The CDR3 nucleotides read TGTGCCAGCTCACCCCAGGAGGCTAGGTCTGGGGCCAACGTCCTGACTTTC. Translated: CASSPQEARSGANVLTF.

The chain carries TRBV6-1 and TRBJ1-2; TRBD1 matches 11 bases. This CDR3 region has 14 residues. CDR1 is MNHNS, CDR2 SASEGT, per germline. With V trimmed by 2 bases and J by 6 bases, 2 bases remained unmatched. This CDR3 reads CASSEWDRGDGYTF. CDR3 sequence (DNA): TGTGCCAGCAGTGAATGGGACAGGGGGGATGGCTACACCTTC.

CDR3 DNA sequence: TGCGCCAGCAGCATAGGGGATGGGGGGAACACTGAAGCTTTCTTT. Translated, it gives CASSIGDGGNTEAFF. J is TRBJ1-1 and V is TRBV5-1, with D perhaps TRBD1 (5 bases). CDR3 length: 15 residues. The V end was cut by 4 bases, the J end by 1 base, with 14 bases between. Germline V gene lookup returns CDR1 SGHRS and CDR2 YFSETQ.

This sequence joins TRBV5-1 and TRBJ2-7; no definite D call. The V gene lost 4 bases and the J gene lost 2 bases, with 16 bases spanning the gap. The CDR3 contains 15 residues. Germline CDR1 reads SGHRS; CDR2 reads YFSETQ. The CDR3 here is CASSPGEMGTYEQYF. Written as DNA, the CDR3 is TGCGCCAGCAGCCCCGGAGAGATGGGGACCTACGAGCAGTACTTC.

This chain connects TRBV30 to TRBJ1-3; D uncertain. This CDR3 has 15 amino acids. V was pared by 2 bases and J by 8 bases, with 19 bases between. Germline lookup yields CDR1 GTSNPN and CDR2 SVGIG (reference sequence). CDR3 in DNA: TGTGCCTGGAGTCGCCTTGGACGGCCCCGGGACACCATATATTTT. It is translated as CAWSRLGRPRDTIYF.

The rearrangement uses TRBV27 and TRBJ2-7; D ambiguous. This CDR3 comprises 10 residues. V was clipped by 7 bases and J by 2 bases, with 3 bases between them. The germline gives CDR1 MNHEY, CDR2 SMNVEV (reference sequence). In DNA, the CDR3 is TGTGCCAGCACACCCTACGAGCAGTACTTC. It translates to CASTPYEQYF.

V usage is TRBV14 and J usage is TRBJ2-2; no definite D call. This CDR3 region has 16 residues. Germline V lookup: CDR1 SGHDN, CDR2 FVKESK. Trimming cost V 0 bases and J 7 bases, with 15 bases left between them. CDR3 residues: CASSQEASVEVGELFF. As DNA, the CDR3 is TGTGCCAGCAGCCAAGAGGCCAGTGTCGAGGTCGGGGAGCTGTTTTTT.

The genes are TRBV30 and TRBJ1-2; D remains ambiguous. Germline-derived CDR1 and CDR2 are GTSNPN and SVGIG (reference sequence). V shed 5 bases and J shed 0 bases, with 13 bases lying between them. This CDR3 region has 14 residues. In nucleotides, the CDR3 is TGTGCCTGGGCCCACAACCCTCCTAACTATGGCTACACCTTC. Amino acid sequence: CAWAHNPPNYGYTF.

The rearrangement uses TRBV28 and TRBJ2-5; 10 bases align to TRBD2. The V segment lost 5 bases and the J segment 5 bases; nucleotides outside the gene matches: 20. The CDR3 runs 19 residues. Looked up from germline, CDR1 is MDHEN and CDR2 is SYDVKM. CDR3: CASSGWASAAGGPGETQYF. The CDR3 region has the DNA TGTGCCAGCAGTGGCTGGGCCTCGGCAGCGGGAGGGCCGGGGGAGACCCAGTACTTC.

V usage is TRBV28 and J usage is TRBJ2-1, with TRBD2 matching 8 bases. Losses at the gene ends were 6 bases for V and 3 bases for J; bases not matched to a gene: 7. Germline CDR1 MDHEN, CDR2 SYDVKM. The CDR3 runs to 15 residues. CDR3 sequence (DNA): TGTGCCAGCAGCCCCCCCGGGACTAGCTACAATGAGCAGTTCTTC. Its translation: CASSPPGTSYNEQFF.

The chain uses TRBV18 and TRBJ2-1, with a possible D match to TRBD2 (7 bases). The germline V and J ends were trimmed by 0 bases and 8 bases, with 14 bases remaining between them. This CDR3 has 15 residues. CDR1 is KGHSH, CDR2 LQKENI, per germline. The CDR3 loop reads CASSPPAGARDEQFF. CDR3 sequence (DNA): TGTGCCAGCTCACCACCGGCGGGGGCCAGGGATGAGCAGTTCTTC.

The chain combines TRBV28 with TRBJ2-5, with D perhaps TRBD1 or TRBD2 (5 bases each). The length of the CDR3 is 14 residues. Germline values: CDR1 MDHEN, CDR2 SYDVKM. The V end lost 3 bases, the J end lost 3 bases, and 11 bases lay between the germline ends. CDR3 region: CASSLGLAEETQYF. In DNA, the CDR3 is TGTGCCAGCAGTTTGGGGCTAGCCGAAGAGACCCAGTACTTC.